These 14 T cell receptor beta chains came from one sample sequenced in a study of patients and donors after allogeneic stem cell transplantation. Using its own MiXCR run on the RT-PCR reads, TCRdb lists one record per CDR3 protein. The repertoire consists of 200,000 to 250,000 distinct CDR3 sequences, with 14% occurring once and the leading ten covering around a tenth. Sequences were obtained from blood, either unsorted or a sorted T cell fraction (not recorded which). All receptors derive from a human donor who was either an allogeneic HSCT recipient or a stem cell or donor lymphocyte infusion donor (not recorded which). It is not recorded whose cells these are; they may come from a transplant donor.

Here the CDR3 DNA reads TGTGCCAGCTCACCGAGCCTAGCGACCAACACCGGGGAGCTGTTTTTT. Protein: CASSPSLATNTGELFF. This chain connects TRBV18 to TRBJ2-2; D may be TRBD2 (6 bases). The V and J ends lost 3 bases and 2 bases respectively, with 13 bases between them. The CDR3 runs 16 residues. Germline V gene data show CDR1 as KGHSH and CDR2 as LQKENI.

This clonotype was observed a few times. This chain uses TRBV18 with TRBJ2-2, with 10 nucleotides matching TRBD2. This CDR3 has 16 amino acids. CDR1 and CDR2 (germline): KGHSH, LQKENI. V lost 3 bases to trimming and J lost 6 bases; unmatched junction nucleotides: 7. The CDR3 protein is CASSPSRLAGAGELFF. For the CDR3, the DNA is TGTGCCAGCTCACCGAGTCGCCTAGCGGGAGCCGGGGAGCTGTTTTTT.

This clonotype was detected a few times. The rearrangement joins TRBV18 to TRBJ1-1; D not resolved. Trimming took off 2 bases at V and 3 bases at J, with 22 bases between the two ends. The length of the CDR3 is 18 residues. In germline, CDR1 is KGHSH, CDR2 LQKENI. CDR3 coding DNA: TGTGCCAGCTCACCAAAGGCGGCCGTCCCGCCGGGAGACACTGAAGCTTTCTTT. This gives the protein CASSPKAAVPPGDTEAFF.

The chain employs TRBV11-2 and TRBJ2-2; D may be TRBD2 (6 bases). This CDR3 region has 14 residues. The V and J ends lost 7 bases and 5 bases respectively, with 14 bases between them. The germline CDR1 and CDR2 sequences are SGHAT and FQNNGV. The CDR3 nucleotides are TGTGCCAGCACCCAGCTAGCGTTAACCGGGGAGCTGTTTTTT. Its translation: CASTQLALTGELFF.

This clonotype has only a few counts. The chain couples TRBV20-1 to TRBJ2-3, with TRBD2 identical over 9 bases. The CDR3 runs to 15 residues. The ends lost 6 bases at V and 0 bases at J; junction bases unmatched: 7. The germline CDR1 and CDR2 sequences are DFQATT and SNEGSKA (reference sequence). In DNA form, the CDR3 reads TGCAGTGCGCAGCGGGGGGCGCAGAGCACAGATACGCAGTATTTT. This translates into CSAQRGAQSTDTQYF.

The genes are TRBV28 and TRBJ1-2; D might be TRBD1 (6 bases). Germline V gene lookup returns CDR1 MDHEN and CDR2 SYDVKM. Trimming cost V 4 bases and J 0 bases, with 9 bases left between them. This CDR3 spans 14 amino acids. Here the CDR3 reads CASSSPGANYGYTF. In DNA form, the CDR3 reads TGTGCCAGCAGTTCTCCAGGGGCTAACTATGGCTACACCTTC.

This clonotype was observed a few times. The CDR3, as DNA: TGTGCCAGCAGTTACGGGCTAGCGGGGGCCCCCTACGAGCAGTACTTC. This sequence encodes CASSYGLAGAPYEQYF. This chain links TRBV6-5 with TRBJ2-7, with 10 bases lining up with TRBD2. The V and J ends lost 2 bases and 2 bases, in that order; junction bases with no gene match: 6. Germline lookup yields CDR1 MNHEY and CDR2 SVGAGI. This CDR3 is built from 16 residues.

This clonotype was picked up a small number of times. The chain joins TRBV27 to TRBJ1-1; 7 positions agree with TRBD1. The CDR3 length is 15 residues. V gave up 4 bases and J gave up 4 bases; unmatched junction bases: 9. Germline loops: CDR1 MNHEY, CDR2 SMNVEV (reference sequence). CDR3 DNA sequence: TGTGCCAGCAGTTCGTTCGCAGGGGGGGGCACTGAAGCTTTCTTT. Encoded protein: CASSSFAGGGTEAFF.

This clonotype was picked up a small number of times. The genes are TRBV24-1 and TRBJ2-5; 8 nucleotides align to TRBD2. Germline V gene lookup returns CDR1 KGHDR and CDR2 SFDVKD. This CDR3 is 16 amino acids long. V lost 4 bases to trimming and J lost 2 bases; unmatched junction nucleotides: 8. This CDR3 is CATSDPSGSGQETQYF. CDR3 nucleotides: TGTGCCACCAGTGACCCAAGCGGGAGTGGGCAAGAGACCCAGTACTTC.

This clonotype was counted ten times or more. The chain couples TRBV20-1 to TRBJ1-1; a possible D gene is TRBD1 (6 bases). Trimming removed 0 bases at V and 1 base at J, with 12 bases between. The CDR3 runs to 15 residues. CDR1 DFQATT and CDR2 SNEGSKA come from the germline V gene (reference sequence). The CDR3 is CSARDVRTANTEAFF. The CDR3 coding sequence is TGCAGTGCTAGAGATGTCAGGACAGCGAACACTGAAGCTTTCTTT.

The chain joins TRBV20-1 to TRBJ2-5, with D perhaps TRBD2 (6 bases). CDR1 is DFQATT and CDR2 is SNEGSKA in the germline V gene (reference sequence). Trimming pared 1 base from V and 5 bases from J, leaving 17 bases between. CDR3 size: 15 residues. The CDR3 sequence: CSARASRRAGETQYF. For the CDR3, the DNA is TGCAGTGCTAGAGCTAGCAGGAGGGCCGGGGAGACCCAGTACTTC.

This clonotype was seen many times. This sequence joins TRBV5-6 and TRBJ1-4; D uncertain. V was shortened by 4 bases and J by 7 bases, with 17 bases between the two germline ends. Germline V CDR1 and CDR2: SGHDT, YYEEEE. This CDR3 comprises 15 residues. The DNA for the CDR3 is TGTGCCAGCAGCCCCACGGGGAGGGCAGGTGAAAAACTGTTTTTT. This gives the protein CASSPTGRAGEKLFF. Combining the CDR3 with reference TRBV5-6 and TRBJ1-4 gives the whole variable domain DAGVTQSPTHLIKTRGQQVTLRCSPKSGHDTVSWYQQALGQGPQFIFQYYEEEERQRGNFPDRFSGHQFPNYSSELNVNALLLGDSALYLCASSPTGRAGEKLFFGSGTQLSVL.

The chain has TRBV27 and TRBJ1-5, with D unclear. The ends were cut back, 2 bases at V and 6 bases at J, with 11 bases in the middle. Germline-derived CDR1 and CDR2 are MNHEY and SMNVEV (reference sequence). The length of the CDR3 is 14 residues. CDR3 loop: CASSLDGSRQPQHF. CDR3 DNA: TGTGCCAGCAGTTTAGATGGCTCACGTCAGCCCCAGCATTTT.

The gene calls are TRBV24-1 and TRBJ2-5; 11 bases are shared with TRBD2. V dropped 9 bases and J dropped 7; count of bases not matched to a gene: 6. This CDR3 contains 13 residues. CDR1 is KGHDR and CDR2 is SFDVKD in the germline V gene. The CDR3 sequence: CATGTSGPGTQYF. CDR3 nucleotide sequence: TGTGCCACCGGGACTAGCGGTCCGGGGACCCAGTACTTC.